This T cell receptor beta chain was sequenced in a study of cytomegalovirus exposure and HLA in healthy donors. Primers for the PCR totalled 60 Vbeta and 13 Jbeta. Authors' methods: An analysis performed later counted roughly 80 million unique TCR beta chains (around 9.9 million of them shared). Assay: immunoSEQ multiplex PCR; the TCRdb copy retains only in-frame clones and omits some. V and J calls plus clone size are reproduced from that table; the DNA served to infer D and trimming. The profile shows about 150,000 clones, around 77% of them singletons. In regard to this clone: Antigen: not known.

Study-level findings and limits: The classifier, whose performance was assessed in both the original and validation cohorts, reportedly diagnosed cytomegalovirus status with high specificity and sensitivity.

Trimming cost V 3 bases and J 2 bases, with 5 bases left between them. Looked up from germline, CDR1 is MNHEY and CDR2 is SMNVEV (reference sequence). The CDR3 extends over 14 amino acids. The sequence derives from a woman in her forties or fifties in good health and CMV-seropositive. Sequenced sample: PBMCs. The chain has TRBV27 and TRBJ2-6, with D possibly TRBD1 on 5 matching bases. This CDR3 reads CASSFRAGANVLTF. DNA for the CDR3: TGTGCCAGCAGTTTCAGGGCTGGGGCCAACGTCCTGACTTTC.